What follows are 4 T cell receptor beta chains derived from one specimen sequenced in a study of technical replicates of blood from a handful of donors. Profiling relied on immunoSEQ multiplex PCR, and the TCRdb table lists in-frame clones only, not all of them. The sample has roughly 66,000 clones; roughly 86% are singletons. Sequenced input: PBMCs. The origin of the receptors is a human donor in good health. Some clones in this sample may be carry-over from other donors' samples.

The chain recombines TRBV6-7 with TRBJ2-2; 9 bases are a match to TRBD2. TRBV6-7 is treated as an ORF (open reading frame) with a function not yet certain. The CDR3 consists of 15 residues. The V and J ends lost 1 base and 5 bases, in that order; junction bases with no gene match: 2. CDR3 in DNA: TGTGCCAGCAGTTACTTAGCGGGGGATACCGGGGAGCTGTTTTTT. Protein sequence: CASSYLAGDTGELFF.

The chain carries TRBV7-2 and TRBJ2-1; 7 bases align to TRBD2. The CDR3 contains 15 residues. V lost 4 bases, J lost 9 bases, and 12 bases stayed unmatched. The germline CDR1 and CDR2 sequences are SGHTA and FQGNSA. CDR3 sequence: CASSSQREGRGEQFF. CDR3 DNA: TGTGCCAGCAGCTCCCAGAGGGAGGGCCGGGGTGAGCAGTTCTTC.

The chain joins TRBV4-3 to TRBJ2-1, with 8 bases aligning to TRBD1. The CDR3 is 15 amino acids. The germline V gene encodes CDR1 LGHNA and CDR2 YSLEER. The V and J ends lost 4 bases and 3 bases, in that order; junction bases with no gene match: 5. The CDR3 loop reads CASSPTTGVYNEQFF. CDR3 in DNA: TGCGCCAGCAGCCCCACGACAGGGGTCTACAATGAGCAGTTCTTC.

The chain combines TRBV7-2 with TRBJ2-7; D gene unclear. The ends were cut back, 2 bases at V and 6 bases at J, with 8 bases in the middle. This CDR3 spans 12 amino acids. Germline V gene lookup returns CDR1 SGHTA and CDR2 FQGNSA. For the CDR3, the DNA is TGTGCCAGCAGCTTAAGCATCCGCGAGCAGTACTTC. It translates to CASSLSIREQYF.